These T cell receptor beta chains were read from a single sample in a study of PD-1 blockade in classical Hodgkin lymphoma. Here immunoSEQ multiplex PCR was the method, and the copy in TCRdb shows in-frame clones only, minus some. The data hold around 36,000 clones, with about 89% observed a single time. The source material was peripheral blood mononuclear cells (PBMCs), sampled at baseline. Source of these receptors: a human donor with classical Hodgkin lymphoma. The CDR3 runs from the conserved cysteine through the conserved F or W. Fields, in order: clone size, V gene, J gene, D gene, CDR3 DNA, CDR3 protein. D genes are given only for firm matches. Where a row states a size, it is once, few, many or the class of an expanded clone; other rows omit it.

NA	TRBV11-2	TRBJ2-7	TRBD1	TGTGCCAGCAGCTCCTTCTGGACAGGGGAGCAGTACTTC	CASSSFWTGEQYF
NA	TRBV7-2	TRBJ1-3	NA	TGTGCCAGCAGCTTGGGGGCGTCTGGAAACACCATATATTTT	CASSLGASGNTIYF
NA	TRBV5-4	TRBJ2-7	TRBD2	TGTGCCAGCAGCGCGGGGACTAGCGGGGGCTACGAGCAGTACTTC	CASSAGTSGGYEQYF
NA	TRBV18	TRBJ2-2	NA	TGTGCCAGCTCACCTAGGACCGCGAACACCGGGGAGCTGTTTTTT	CASSPRTANTGELFF
NA	TRBV5-8	TRBJ2-7	TRBD1	TGTGCCAGCAGCTGGGGGACAGGGGTCTCTCGCGAGCAGTACTTC	CASSWGTGVSREQYF
NA	TRBV2	TRBJ1-1	TRBD1	TGTGCCAGCAGCGGACAGGTGAACACTGAAGCTTTCTTT	CASSGQVNTEAFF
NA	TRBV4-1	TRBJ1-2	TRBD1	TGCGCCAGCAGCCACCCGAGGGGAGGGGGCGTGTATGGCTACACCTTC	CASSHPRGGGVYGYTF
NA	TRBV19	TRBJ1-6	NA	TGTGCCAGTAGAGGGACGGTTTATAATTCACCCCTCCACTTT	CASRGTVYNSPLHF
NA	TRBV5-6	TRBJ2-7	TRBD2	TGTGCCAGCAGCTTGGTAGCGGGGGGTCTCTCCTACGAGCAGTACTTC	CASSLVAGGLSYEQYF
once	TRBV7-4	TRBJ2-7	TRBD2	TGTGCCAGCAGCTTATACAATAGCGGGAGACCCTACGAGCAGTACTTC	CASSLYNSGRPYEQYF
NA	TRBV18	TRBJ2-2	TRBD1	TGTGCCAGCTCACCAAGACAGGGGTCCGGGGAGCTGTTTTTT	CASSPRQGSGELFF
NA	TRBV19	TRBJ1-2	TRBD1	TGTGCCAGTAGTCCAGACAGGGGGCCCTTCACCTTC	CASSPDRGPFTF
NA	TRBV7-9	TRBJ1-2	NA	TGTGCCAGCAGCTTAGTCTCTCTCAACGGCTACACCTTC	CASSLVSLNGYTF
NA	TRBV18	TRBJ2-3	TRBD1	TGTGCCAGCTCACCCGGGACAGGGGTGGGCACAGATACGCAGTATTTT	CASSPGTGVGTDTQYF
NA	TRBV28	TRBJ1-5	NA	TGTGCCAGCAACAGGGACTTCAATCAGCCCCAGCATTTT	CASNRDFNQPQHF
NA	TRBV30	TRBJ2-3	TRBD2	TGTGCCTGGAGTGAGCGGGGCGCGGATACGCAGTATTTT	CAWSERGADTQYF
NA	TRBV4-2	TRBJ1-1	NA	TGTGCCAGCAGCCAAATAGCAGGGGTGTTTGGCACTGAAGCTTTCTTT	CASSQIAGVFGTEAFF
NA	TRBV19	TRBJ2-3	NA	TGTGCCAGTAGTCCCAGGTGGGGATCTGATACGCAGTATTTT	CASSPRWGSDTQYF
NA	TRBV6-5	TRBJ2-7	NA	TGTGCCAGCAGCCGCACGGGAAACTACGAGCAGTACTTC	CASSRTGNYEQYF
NA	TRBV7-2	TRBJ1-5	NA	TGTGCCAGCAGCTTCAAACCAGGGGGCAATCAGCCCCAGCATTTT	CASSFKPGGNQPQHF
NA	TRBV6-6	TRBJ1-1	NA	TGTGCCAGCAGTTACTCTGTGGAGACTGAAGCTTTCTTT	CASSYSVETEAFF
NA	TRBV7-9	TRBJ2-7	NA	TGTGCCAGCAGCTCTGGCGCGAGCGCCTACGAGCAGTACTTC	CASSSGASAYEQYF
NA	TRBV7-7	TRBJ2-3	TRBD2	TGTGCTAGCAGCTTAGGAGGACTAGCGGGCACAGATACGCAGTATTTT	CASSLGGLAGTDTQYF
NA	TRBV9	TRBJ1-2	TRBD1	TGTGCCAGCAGCTCAATGGGACAGGGGACGCCTGGCTACACCTTC	CASSSMGQGTPGYTF
few	TRBV2	TRBJ1-4	NA	TGTGCCAGCAAGTTCGGGCCCGCTAATGAAAAACTGTTTTTT	CASKFGPANEKLFF
NA	TRBV4-1	TRBJ2-3	TRBD2	TGCGCCAGCAGCCAAGATAGTGTACTAGCGGCTTACACAGATACGCAGTATTTT	CASSQDSVLAAYTDTQYF
NA	TRBV6-6	TRBJ2-3	TRBD2	TGTGCCAGCAGTCGGTCTAGCGGGTCGCCAGATACGCAGTATTTT	CASSRSSGSPDTQYF
NA	TRBV30	TRBJ1-2	NA	TGTGCCTGGACTGTGGGGGTATTTTATGGCTACACCTTC	CAWTVGVFYGYTF
once	TRBV27	TRBJ1-3	NA	TGTGCCAGCAGTACGGACTCTGGAAACACCATATATTTT	CASSTDSGNTIYF
once	TRBV6-5	TRBJ1-1	NA	TGTGCCAGCAGTTACTCTTGGTCAGCGAACACTGAAGCTTTCTTT	CASSYSWSANTEAFF
once	TRBV19	TRBJ1-5	NA	TGTGCCAGTAGTATAGGGTATCGTCAGCCCCAGCATTTT	CASSIGYRQPQHF
NA	TRBV5-1	TRBJ1-2	TRBD1	TGCGCCAGCAGCCCTGGGCCCGGGACAGCTTATGGCTACACCTTC	CASSPGPGTAYGYTF
NA	TRBV2	TRBJ2-7	NA	TGTGCCAGCAGCTACCAACAGGGTGTGACCTACGAGCAGTACTTC	CASSYQQGVTYEQYF
NA	TRBV9	TRBJ2-1	TRBD2	TGTGCCAGCAGCGCCATAGCGGGGGGGCCCTACAATGAGCAGTTCTTC	CASSAIAGGPYNEQFF
NA	TRBV6-6	TRBJ2-7	NA	TGTGCCAGCAGTTACGGCCACGAGCAGTACTTC	CASSYGHEQYF
few	TRBV10-1	TRBJ2-7	TRBD2	TGCGCCAGCACTAGCGGGAGGGCCTGCTACGAGCAGTACTTC	CASTSGRACYEQYF
NA	TRBV7-8	TRBJ2-7	NA	TGTGCCAGCAGCTTAAATCCGGTGACTAGGACCTACGAGCAGTACTTC	CASSLNPVTRTYEQYF